The present T cell receptor (beta chain) was sequenced within a study of chemoradiotherapy in HPV16-positive cancers. On the study more broadly: Candidate HPV-specific T-cell clones and common TCR motifs came from functional assays in a couple of HPV16-positive patients.

Concerning this clone itself: As yet, its antigen is unknown.

V was clipped by 6 bases and J by 10 bases, with 19 bases between them. The CDR3 is made up of 15 amino acids. Germline V CDR1 and CDR2: MNHNS, SASEGT. Repeated repertoire sampling spanned the course of chemoradiotherapy. TCRdb keeps only in-frame clones here, not all; method: immunoSEQ multiplex PCR. The sample contains about 16,000 clones, roughly 86% of which appear only once. Points from the study as a whole: Candidate HPV-specific clones and E7-related TCR motifs grew in tumor during treatment. For HPV16-positive patients, expanding HPV-responsive T cells associated with longer recurrence-free survival.

The rearrangement uses TRBV6-1 and TRBJ1-6; maybe TRBD1 (5 bases). The receptor was isolated from a human donor with HPV-associated anogenital cancer. Sequenced material: blood, taken from a patient who underwent chemoradiotherapy. The DNA of the CDR3 is TGTGCCAGCAGCTTAGACCTAACCGGGGGGTCACCCCTCCACTTT. It encodes CASSLDLTGGSPLHF.